Detailed here is one TCR beta chain. Germline CDR1 and CDR2: SNHLY and FYNNEI. This CDR3 is built from 13 residues. Trimming took off 5 bases at V and 7 bases at J, with 12 bases between the two ends. The data derive from a study of T cells of healthy individuals. A single record per CDR3 protein comes from TCRdb applying MiXCR to the 5' RACE reads. The sample carries about 96,000 distinct CDR3 sequences, 15% to 20% recorded once. The receptor was derived from a human donor in good health. The chain employs TRBV2 and TRBJ2-4; TRBD1 might be the D (5 bases). The CDR3 spells CASSLDHRNIQYF. For the CDR3, the DNA is TGTGCCAGCAGTTTGGACCACAGGAACATTCAGTACTTC.